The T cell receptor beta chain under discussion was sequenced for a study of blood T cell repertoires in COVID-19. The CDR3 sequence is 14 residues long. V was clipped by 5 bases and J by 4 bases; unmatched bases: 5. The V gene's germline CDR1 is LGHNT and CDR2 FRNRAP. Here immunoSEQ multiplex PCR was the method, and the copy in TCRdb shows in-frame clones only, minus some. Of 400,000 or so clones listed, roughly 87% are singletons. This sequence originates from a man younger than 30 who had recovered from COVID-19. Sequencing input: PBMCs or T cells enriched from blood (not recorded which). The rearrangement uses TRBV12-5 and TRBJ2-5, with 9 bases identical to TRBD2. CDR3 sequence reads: CASGTGTSPETQYF. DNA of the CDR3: TGTGCTAGTGGTACCGGGACTAGCCCAGAGACCCAGTACTTC.